The source of this T cell receptor beta chain is a study of blood T cell repertoires in COVID-19. Assay: immunoSEQ multiplex PCR; the TCRdb copy retains only in-frame clones and omits some. This sample has 150,000 to 200,000 clones, with 70% to 80% found just once. Germline values: CDR1 GTSNPN, CDR2 SVGIG (reference sequence). The CDR3 is made up of 13 amino acids. V dropped 5 bases and J dropped 7; count of bases not matched to a gene: 8. This clone came up once. The source of this sequence is a woman aged 40 to 49 with COVID-19, enrolled during active disease. Sequenced: peripheral blood. The V gene is TRBV30, the J gene TRBJ2-7; 10 positions match TRBD2. CDR3 in amino acids: CAWGTSGVGEQYF. The CDR3 DNA follows: TGTGCCTGGGGTACTAGCGGGGTGGGGGAGCAGTACTTC.